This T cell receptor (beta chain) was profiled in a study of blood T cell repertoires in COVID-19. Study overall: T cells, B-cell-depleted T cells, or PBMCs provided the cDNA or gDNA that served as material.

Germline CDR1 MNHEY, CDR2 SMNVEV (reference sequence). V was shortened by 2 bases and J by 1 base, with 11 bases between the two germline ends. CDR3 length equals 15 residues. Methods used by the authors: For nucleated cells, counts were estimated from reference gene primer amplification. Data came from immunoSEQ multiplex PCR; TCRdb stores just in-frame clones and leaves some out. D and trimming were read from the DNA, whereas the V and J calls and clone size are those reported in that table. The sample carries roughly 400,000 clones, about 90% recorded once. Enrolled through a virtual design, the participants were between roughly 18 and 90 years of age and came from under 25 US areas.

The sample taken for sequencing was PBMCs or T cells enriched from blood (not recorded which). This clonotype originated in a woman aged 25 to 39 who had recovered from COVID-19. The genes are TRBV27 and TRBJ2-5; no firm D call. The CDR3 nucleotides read TGTGCCAGCAGTTTACGTGCCCGAGCCCAAGAGACCCAGTACTTC. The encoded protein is CASSLRARAQETQYF.